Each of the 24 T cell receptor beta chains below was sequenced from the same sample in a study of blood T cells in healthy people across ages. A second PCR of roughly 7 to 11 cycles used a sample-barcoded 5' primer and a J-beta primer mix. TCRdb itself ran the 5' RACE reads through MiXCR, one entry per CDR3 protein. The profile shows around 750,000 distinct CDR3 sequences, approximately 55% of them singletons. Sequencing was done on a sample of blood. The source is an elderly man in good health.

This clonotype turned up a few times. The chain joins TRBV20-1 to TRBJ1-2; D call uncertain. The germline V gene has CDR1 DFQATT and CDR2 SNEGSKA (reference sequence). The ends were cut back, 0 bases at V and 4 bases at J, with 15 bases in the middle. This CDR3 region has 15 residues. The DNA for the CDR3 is TGCAGTGCTAGAGATCCGGCAGGTTGGTTCTATGGCTACACCTTC. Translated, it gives CSARDPAGWFYGYTF.

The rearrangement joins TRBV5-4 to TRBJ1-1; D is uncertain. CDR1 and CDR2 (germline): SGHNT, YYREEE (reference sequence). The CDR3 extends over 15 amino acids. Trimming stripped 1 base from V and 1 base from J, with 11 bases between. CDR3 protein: CASSLRQRTNTEAFF. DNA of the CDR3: TGTGCCAGCAGCTTGAGGCAGCGAACGAACACTGAAGCTTTCTTT.

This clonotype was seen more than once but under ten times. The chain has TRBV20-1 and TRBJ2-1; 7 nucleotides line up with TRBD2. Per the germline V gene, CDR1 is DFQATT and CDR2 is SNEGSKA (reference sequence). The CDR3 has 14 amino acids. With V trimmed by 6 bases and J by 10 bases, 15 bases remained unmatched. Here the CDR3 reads CSAPKASGGREQFF. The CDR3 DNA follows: TGCAGTGCGCCGAAGGCTAGCGGAGGGAGGGAGCAGTTCTTC.

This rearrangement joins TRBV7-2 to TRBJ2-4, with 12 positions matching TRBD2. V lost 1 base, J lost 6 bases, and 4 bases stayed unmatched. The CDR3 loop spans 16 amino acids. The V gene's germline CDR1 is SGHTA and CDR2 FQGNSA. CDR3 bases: TGTGCCAGCAGCTTAGGACTAGCGGGAGTACGAAACATTCAGTACTTC. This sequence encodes CASSLGLAGVRNIQYF.

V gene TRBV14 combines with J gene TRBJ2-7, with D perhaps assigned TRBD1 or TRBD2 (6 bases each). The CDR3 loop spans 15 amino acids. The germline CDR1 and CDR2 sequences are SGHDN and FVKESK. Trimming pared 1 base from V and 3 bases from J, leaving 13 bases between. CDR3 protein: CASSQVRGAYYEQYF. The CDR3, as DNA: TGTGCCAGCAGCCAAGTTAGGGGGGCTTACTACGAGCAGTACTTC.

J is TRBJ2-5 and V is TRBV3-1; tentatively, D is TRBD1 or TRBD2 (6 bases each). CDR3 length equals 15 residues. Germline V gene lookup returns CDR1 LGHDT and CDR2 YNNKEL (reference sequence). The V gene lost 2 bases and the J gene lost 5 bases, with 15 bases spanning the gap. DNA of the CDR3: TGTGCCAGCAGCCAAAGAAGGGGGGAGCGGGAGACCCAGTACTTC. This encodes CASSQRRGERETQYF.

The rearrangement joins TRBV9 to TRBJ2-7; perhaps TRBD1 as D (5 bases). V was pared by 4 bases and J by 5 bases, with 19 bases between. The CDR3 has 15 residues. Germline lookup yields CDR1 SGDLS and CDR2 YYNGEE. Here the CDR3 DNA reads TGTGCCAGCAGCCCCCGTGACAGCCAGGCGGACGAGCAGTACTTC. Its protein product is CASSPRDSQADEQYF. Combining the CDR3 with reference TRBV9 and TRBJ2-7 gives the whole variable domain DSGVTQTPKHLITATGQRVTLRCSPRSGDLSVYWYQQSLDQGLQFLIQYYNGEERAKGNILERFSAQQFPDLHSELNLSSLELGDSALYFCASSPRDSQADEQYFGPGTRLTVT.

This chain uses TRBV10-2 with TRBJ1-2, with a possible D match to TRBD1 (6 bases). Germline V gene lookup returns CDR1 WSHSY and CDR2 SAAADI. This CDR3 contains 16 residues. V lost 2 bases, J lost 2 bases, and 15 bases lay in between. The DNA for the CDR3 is TGCGCCAGCAGTGAGGTCAGGGGTCTTGGAAACTATGGCTACACCTTC. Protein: CASSEVRGLGNYGYTF.

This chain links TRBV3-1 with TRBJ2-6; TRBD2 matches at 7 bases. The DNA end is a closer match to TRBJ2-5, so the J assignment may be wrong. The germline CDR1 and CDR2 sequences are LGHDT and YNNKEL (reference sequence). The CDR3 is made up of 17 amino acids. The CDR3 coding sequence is TGTGCCAGCAGCCACGCAAAATGGCGGGAGTGGGGAGAGACCCAGTACTTC. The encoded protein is CASSHAKWREWGETQYF.

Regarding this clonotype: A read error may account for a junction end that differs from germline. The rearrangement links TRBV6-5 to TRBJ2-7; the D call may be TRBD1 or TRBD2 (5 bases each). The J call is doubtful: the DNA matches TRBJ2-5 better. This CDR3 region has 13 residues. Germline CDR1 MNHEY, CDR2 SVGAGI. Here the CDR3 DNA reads TGTACCAGTAAGGTGGGGGTGTACGGGACCCAGTACTTC. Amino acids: CTSKVGVYGTQYF.

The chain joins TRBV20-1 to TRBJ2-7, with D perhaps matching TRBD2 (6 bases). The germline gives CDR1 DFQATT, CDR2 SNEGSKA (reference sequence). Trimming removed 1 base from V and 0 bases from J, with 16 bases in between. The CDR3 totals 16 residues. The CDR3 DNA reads TGCAGTGCTAGAGCCTACCGGGACTGGTCCTCCTACGAGCAGTACTTC. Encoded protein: CSARAYRDWSSYEQYF.

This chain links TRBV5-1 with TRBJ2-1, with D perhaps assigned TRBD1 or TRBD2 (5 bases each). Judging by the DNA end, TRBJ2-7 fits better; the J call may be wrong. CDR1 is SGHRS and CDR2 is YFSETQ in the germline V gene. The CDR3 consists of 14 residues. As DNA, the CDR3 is TGCGCCAGCAGCTCGGGGCCTAGCAGCCACGAGCAGTACTTC. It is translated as CASSSGPSSHEQYF.

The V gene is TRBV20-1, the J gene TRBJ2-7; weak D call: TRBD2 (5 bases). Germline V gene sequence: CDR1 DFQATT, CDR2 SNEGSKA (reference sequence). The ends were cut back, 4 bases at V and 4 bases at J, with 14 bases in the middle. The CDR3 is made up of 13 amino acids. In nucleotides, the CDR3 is TGCAGTGCTAAGTCCAGGAGGCTGTACGAGCAGTACTTC. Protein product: CSAKSRRLYEQYF.

The CDR3: CASSLLGGGNEQFF. CDR3 nucleotide sequence: TGCGCCAGCAGCTTGCTGGGGGGGGGAAATGAGCAGTTCTTC. The chain is built from TRBV5-1 and TRBJ2-1, with 7 bases matching TRBD2. J gave up 7 bases and V 1 base, and 5 bases lay outside the gene matches. The length of the CDR3 is 14 residues. The germline V gene has CDR1 SGHRS and CDR2 YFSETQ.

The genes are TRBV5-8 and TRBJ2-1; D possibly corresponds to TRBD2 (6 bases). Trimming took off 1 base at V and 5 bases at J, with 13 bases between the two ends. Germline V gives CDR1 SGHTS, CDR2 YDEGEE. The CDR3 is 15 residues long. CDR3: CASSLWTGLHNEQFF. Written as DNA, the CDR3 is TGTGCCAGCAGCTTGTGGACGGGACTTCACAATGAGCAGTTCTTC.

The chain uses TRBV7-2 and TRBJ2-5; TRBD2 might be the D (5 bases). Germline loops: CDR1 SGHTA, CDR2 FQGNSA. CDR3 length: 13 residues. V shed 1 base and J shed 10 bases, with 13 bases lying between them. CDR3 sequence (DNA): TGTGCCAGCAGCTTAGATGTGGGAGACGGCCAGTACTTC. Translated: CASSLDVGDGQYF.

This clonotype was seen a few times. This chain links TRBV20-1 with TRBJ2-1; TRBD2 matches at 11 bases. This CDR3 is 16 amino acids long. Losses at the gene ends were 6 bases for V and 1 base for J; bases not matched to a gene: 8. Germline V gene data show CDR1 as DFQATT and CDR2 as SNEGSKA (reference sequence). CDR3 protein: CSASTSGRGSYNEQFF. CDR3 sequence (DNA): TGCAGTGCCTCCACTAGCGGGAGAGGGTCCTACAATGAGCAGTTCTTC.

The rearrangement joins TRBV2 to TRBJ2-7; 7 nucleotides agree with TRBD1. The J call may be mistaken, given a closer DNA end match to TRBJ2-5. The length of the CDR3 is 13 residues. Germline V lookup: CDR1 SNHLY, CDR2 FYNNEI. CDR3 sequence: CATTVDRAKTQYF. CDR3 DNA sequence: TGTGCCACCACGGTTGACAGGGCTAAGACCCAGTACTTC.

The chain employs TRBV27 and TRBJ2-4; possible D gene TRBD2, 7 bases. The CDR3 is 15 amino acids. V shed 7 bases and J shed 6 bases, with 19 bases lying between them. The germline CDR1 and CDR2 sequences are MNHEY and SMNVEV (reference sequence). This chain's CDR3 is CASTGRGRAGNIQYF. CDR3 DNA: TGTGCCAGCACGGGGAGGGGGAGGGCGGGAAACATTCAGTACTTC.

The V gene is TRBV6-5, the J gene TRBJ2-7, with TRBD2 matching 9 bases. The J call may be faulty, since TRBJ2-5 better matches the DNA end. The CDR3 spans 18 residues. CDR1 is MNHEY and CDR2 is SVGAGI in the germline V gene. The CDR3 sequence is CASSYSETSGGGEETQYF. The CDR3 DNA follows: TGTGCCAGCAGTTATTCCGAGACTAGCGGAGGGGGAGAAGAGACCCAGTACTTC.

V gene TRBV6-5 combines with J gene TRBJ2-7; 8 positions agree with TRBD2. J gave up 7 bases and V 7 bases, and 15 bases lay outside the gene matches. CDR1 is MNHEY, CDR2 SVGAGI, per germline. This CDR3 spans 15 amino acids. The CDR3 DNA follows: TGTGCCAGCAAAAACGGGGCCAGCGGGAGTCCTGAGCAGTACTTC. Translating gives CASKNGASGSPEQYF.

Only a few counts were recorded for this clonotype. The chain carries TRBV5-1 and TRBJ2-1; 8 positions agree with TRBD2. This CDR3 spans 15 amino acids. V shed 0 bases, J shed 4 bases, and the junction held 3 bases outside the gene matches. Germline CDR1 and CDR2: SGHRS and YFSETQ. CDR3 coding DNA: TGCGCCAGCAGCTTGGAGGTAGCGGGGTACAATGAGCAGTTCTTC. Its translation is CASSLEVAGYNEQFF.

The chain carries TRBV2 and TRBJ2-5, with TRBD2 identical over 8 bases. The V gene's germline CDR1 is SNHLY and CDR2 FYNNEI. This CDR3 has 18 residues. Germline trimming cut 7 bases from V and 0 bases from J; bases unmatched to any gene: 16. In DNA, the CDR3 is TGTGCCAGCACCGCTAACGGTCGAGGCGGGAGGTACCAAGAGACCCAGTACTTC. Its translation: CASTANGRGGRYQETQYF. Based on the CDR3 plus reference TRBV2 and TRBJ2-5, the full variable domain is EPEVTQTPSHQVTQMGQEVILRCVPISNHLYFYWYRQILGQKVEFLVSFYNNEISEKSEIFDDQFSVERPDGSNFTLKIRSTKLEDSAMYFCASTANGRGGRYQETQYFGPGTRLLVL.

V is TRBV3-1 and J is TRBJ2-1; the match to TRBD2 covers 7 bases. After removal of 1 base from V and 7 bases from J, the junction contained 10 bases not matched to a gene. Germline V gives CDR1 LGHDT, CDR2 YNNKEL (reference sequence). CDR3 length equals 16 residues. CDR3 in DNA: TGTGCCAGCAGCCAAGGAGGACTAGGGTTGGGGAATGAGCAGTTCTTC. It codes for CASSQGGLGLGNEQFF.